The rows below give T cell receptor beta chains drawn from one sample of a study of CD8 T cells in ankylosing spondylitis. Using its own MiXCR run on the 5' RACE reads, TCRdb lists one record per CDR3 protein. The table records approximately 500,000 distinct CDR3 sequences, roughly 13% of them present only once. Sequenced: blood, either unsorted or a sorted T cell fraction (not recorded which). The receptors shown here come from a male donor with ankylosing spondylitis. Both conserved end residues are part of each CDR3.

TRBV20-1,CSARDEGVAERRTQYF
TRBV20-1,CSGGTSGEETQYF
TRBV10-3,CAISKAERTGELFF
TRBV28,CASAREVTQYF
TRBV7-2,CASSGGTGGTDTQYF
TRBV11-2,CASSSRGVETQYF
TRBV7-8,CASSFRLGAEAFF
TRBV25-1,CASSRGGQYGYTF
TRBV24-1,CATSATGTGIFREQFF
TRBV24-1,CATSDLPTDTQYF
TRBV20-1,CSALTSGYTGELFF
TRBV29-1,CSVRQGTTGELFF
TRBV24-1,CATSDFRDSEKLFF
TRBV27,CASSPQGNTQYF
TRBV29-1,CSVGGEGRRYQETQYF
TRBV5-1,CASSQGSSTDTQYF
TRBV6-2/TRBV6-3,CASGDPVGAGVKDTQYF
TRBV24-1,CATSATSSTDTQYF
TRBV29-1,CSVEGLGAYNEQFF
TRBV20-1,CSARPSFPGTTGTNEKLFF
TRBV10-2,CASSDPLELAGGLYEQYF
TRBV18,CASSPPVQTDTQYF
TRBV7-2,CASSLVGGSGANVLTF
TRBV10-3,CAISESPGAEISGEQFF
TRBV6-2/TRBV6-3,CASSRPAGGNNEQFF
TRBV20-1,CCARGWGLAGLDTQYF
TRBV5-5,CASSLVSYHRGLATEAFF
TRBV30,CAWSVRTEETQYF
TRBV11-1,CASSSTSQGRTYNEQFF
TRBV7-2,CASSLYTGGGDEQFF
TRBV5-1,CASSLAEGRELYNEQFF
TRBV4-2,CASSQALAGGITDTQYF
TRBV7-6,CASSLGVARDNEQFF
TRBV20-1,CSANWGQGAGDQYF
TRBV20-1,CSATKVAWSSYEQYF
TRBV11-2,CASSLLGVGAGSYEQYF
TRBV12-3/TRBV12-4,CASRPWGANEQFF
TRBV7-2,CASSRIGSGETQYF
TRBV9,CASSDRGGTDTQYF
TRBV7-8,CASSPSRMTRHNPKETQYF
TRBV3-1,CASSQHLRAMGNTIYF
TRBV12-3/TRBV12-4,CASSMLDYGYTF
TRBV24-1,CATSSYNEQFF
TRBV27,CASSRGGGRQPQHF
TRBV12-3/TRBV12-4,CASSLAPRQPQHF
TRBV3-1,CASSQASGRRPYNEQFF
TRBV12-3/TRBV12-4,CASSFYGTEAFF
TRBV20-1,CSARDSVYTEAFF
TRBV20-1,CSAPMTGTDTEAFF
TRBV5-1,CASSWDRGFFQETQYF
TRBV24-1,CATSDSRVNEQFF
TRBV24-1,CATSGLATLNEQFF
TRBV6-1,CASSEARQTQYF
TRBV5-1,CASSLGMLFPDTQYF
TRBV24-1,CATSAQVNNEQFF